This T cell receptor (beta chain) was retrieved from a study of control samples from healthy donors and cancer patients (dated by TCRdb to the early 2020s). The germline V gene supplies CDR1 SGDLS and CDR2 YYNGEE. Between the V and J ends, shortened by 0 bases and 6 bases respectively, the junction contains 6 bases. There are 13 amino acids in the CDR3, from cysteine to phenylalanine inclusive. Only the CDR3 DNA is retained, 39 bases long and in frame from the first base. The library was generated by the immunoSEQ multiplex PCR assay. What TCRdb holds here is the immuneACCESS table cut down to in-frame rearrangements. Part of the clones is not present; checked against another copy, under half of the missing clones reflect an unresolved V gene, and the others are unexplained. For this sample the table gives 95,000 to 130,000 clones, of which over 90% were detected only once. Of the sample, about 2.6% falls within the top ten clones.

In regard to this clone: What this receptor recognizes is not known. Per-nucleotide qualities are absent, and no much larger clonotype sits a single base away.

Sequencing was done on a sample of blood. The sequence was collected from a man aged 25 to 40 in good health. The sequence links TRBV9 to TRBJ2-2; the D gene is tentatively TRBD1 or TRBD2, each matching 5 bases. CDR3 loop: CASSVGGAGELFF. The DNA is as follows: TGTGCCAGCAGCGTAGGAGGGGCCGGGGAGCTGTTTTTT.